This is a list of T cell receptor beta chains from one sample in a study of cytomegalovirus exposure and HLA in healthy donors. Assay used: immunoSEQ multiplex PCR; TCRdb lists only in-frame clones, some missing. The sample holds around 99,000 clones, around three quarters seen once. The specimen sequenced was PBMCs. Receptors were obtained from a man aged 25-45 years in good health and CMV-seronegative. Both conserved end residues are part of each CDR3.

V	J	CDR3
TRBV5-4	TRBJ2-7	CASSQNRGSEQYF
TRBV7-2	TRBJ2-3	CASSSRGEADTQYF
TRBV30	TRBJ2-1	CAWGAKLSGRYDEQFF
TRBV6-6	TRBJ2-7	CASSLGQGNYEQYF
TRBV9	TRBJ2-5	CASSVEGGTALGTQYF
TRBV10-3	TRBJ2-5	CAISESTGAEETQYF
TRBV6-5	TRBJ2-2	CASRADRRNTGELFF
TRBV2	TRBJ1-1	CASSPGTGVLRAFF
TRBV30	TRBJ2-1	CAWSTPHSYNEQFF
TRBV29-1	TRBJ2-5	CSVRQGARETQYF
TRBV6-1	TRBJ2-3	CASSGPGSTDTQYF
TRBV6-5	TRBJ1-4	CASSYTGPGGEKLFF
TRBV7-9	TRBJ2-1	CASSLSTSGNEQFF
TRBV5-5	TRBJ2-7	CASSFGEGLGYEQYF
TRBV7-2	TRBJ2-2	CASSLTGFEGSTGELFF
TRBV10-3	TRBJ2-3	CAISPGQITDTQYF
TRBV6-4	TRBJ2-1	CASSGGQGAYNEQFF
TRBV30	TRBJ2-7	CAWSTGQSYEQYF
TRBV6-5	TRBJ1-2	CASSLGQSYGYTF
TRBV4-2	TRBJ2-7	CASSQDAGKRSYEQYF